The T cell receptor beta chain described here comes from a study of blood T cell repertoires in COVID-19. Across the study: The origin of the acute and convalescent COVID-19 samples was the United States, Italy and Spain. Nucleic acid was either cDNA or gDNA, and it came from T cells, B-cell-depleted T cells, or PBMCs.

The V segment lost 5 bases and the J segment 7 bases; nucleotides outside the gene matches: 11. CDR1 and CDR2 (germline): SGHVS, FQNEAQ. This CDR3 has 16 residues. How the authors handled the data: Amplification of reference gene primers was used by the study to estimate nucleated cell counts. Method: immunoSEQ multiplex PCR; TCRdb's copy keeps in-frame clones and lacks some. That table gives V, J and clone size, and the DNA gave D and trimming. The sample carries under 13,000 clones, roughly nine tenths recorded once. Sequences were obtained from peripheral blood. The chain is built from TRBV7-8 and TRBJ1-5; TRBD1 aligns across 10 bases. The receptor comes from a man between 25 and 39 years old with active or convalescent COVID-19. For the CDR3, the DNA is TGTGCCAGCAGCCACTTGGCCGGACAGGGGGACCAGCCCCAGCATTTT. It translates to CASSHLAGQGDQPQHF.